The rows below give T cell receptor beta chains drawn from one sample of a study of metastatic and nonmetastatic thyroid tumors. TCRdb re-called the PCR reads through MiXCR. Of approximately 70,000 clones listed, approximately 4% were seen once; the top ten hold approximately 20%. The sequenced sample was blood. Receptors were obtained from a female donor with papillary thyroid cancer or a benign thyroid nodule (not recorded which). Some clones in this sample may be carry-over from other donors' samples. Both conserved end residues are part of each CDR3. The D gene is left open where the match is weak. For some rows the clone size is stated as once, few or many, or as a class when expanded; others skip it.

CASSPTGPGNTIYF TGTGCCAGCAGCCCTACAGGGCCCGGAAACACCATATATTTT many TRBJ1-3 . TRBV7-9 14
CASSLARTSGGYDTQYF TGCGCCAGCAGCTTGGCCCGGACTAGCGGGGGCTATGATACGCAGTATTTT few TRBJ2-3 TRBD2 TRBV5-1 17
CASSYSRQGVAKNIQYF TGTGCCAGCAGTTACTCGCGACAGGGTGTTGCCAAAAACATTCAGTACTTC many TRBJ2-4 TRBD1 TRBV6-5 17
CASSETSGGGANVLTF TGTGCCAGCAGTGAGACATCAGGGGGTGGGGCCAACGTCCTGACTTTC few TRBJ2-6 TRBD1 TRBV6-1 16
CASSRATDTQYF TGTGCCAGCAGCCGAGCCACAGATACGCAGTATTTT few TRBJ2-3 . TRBV7-8 12
CASSSRQRETQYF TGTGCCAGCAGCTCTCGACAGCGAGAGACCCAGTACTTC many TRBJ2-5 . TRBV11-3 13
CAWTTGGDSYEQYF TGTGCCTGGACAACAGGGGGGGACTCCTACGAGCAGTACTTC many TRBJ2-7 . TRBV30 14
CASSLEGQSYEQYF TGTGCCAGCAGCTTAGAGGGACAGTCCTACGAGCAGTACTTC . TRBJ2-7 TRBD1 TRBV7-8 14
CASSLGGAPGYTF TGTGCCAGCAGCCTGGGCGGGGCGCCTGGCTACACCTTC . TRBJ1-2 . TRBV6-1 13
CASSAGGGNTIYF TGTGCCAGCAGCGCTGGGGGAGGAAACACCATATATTTT many TRBJ1-3 . TRBV9 13
CASSPGQMGTGELFF TGTGCCAGCAGCCCAGGCCAAATGGGCACCGGGGAGCTGTTTTTT . TRBJ2-2 . TRBV25-1 15
CATSRTTGREQYF TGTGCCACCAGCAGGACGACAGGGAGGGAGCAGTACTTC many TRBJ2-7 . TRBV15 13
CASSYSGGSQAFF TGTGCCAGCAGTTACTCGGGCGGCAGTCAAGCTTTCTTT . TRBJ1-1 . TRBV6-5 13
CASKLNSGNTIYF TGTGCCAGCAAGCTAAACTCTGGAAACACCATATATTTT few TRBJ1-3 . TRBV6-1 13
CASSPGETQYF TGTGCCAGCAGCCCGGGAGAGACCCAGTACTTC many TRBJ2-5 . TRBV7-6 11
CASSTSGSYNEQFF TGTGCCAGCAGTACTAGCGGCTCCTACAATGAGCAGTTCTTC many TRBJ2-1 TRBD2 TRBV2 14
CASSLDGAPADYQYF TGTGCCAGCAGCTTAGATGGGGCGCCAGCGGACTATCAGTACTTC few TRBJ2-7 . TRBV11-3 15
CSARRGVVLVEEQYF TGCAGTGCTCGCCGAGGGGTGGTACTAGTAGAGGAGCAGTACTTC . TRBJ2-7 . TRBV20-1 15
CASSWASGSRETQYF TGTGCCAGCAGCTGGGCTAGCGGGAGTAGAGAGACCCAGTACTTC many TRBJ2-5 TRBD2 TRBV7-2 15
CASSEEVTGHYEQYF TGTGCCAGCAGTGAAGAGGTAACAGGGCACTACGAGCAGTACTTC many TRBJ2-7 . TRBV6-1 15
CASSEVVGEGTGELFF TGTGCCAGCAGTGAAGTCGTAGGGGAGGGCACCGGGGAGCTGTTTTTT few TRBJ2-2 TRBD2 TRBV6-1 16
CSARRGGSASYEQYF TGCAGTGCTAGAAGGGGGGGGTCTGCATCTTACGAGCAGTACTTC many TRBJ2-7 . TRBV20-1 15
CASSLRRVGESTGELFF TGTGCCAGCAGCTTGCGGCGTGTGGGAGAGAGCACCGGGGAGCTGTTTTTT many TRBJ2-2 . TRBV7-3 17
CAWSQGVEKLFF TGTGCCTGGTCACAGGGAGTGGAAAAACTGTTTTTT few TRBJ1-4 . TRBV30 12
CASSPGGGSSYEQYF TGTGCCAGCAGCCCCGGGGGAGGAAGCTCCTACGAGCAGTACTTC many TRBJ2-7 . TRBV7-3 15
CASSFRQGSYNSPLHF TGTGCCAGCAGTTTCCGACAGGGCTCCTATAATTCACCCCTCCACTTT many TRBJ1-6 TRBD1 TRBV28 16
CASRGELRTDAQYF TGTGCCAGCAGGGGGGAGTTGCGAACAGATGCTCAGTATTTT few TRBJ2-3 . TRBV6-2/TRBV6-3 14
CASRRTSGRGVNEQFF TGTGCCAGCAGAAGGACTAGCGGGAGAGGGGTCAATGAGCAGTTCTTC many TRBJ2-1 TRBD2 TRBV12-3/TRBV12-4 16
CASSYSIAENYEQYF TGTGCCAGCAGTTACTCGATAGCGGAGAACTACGAGCAGTACTTC few TRBJ2-7 . TRBV6-2/TRBV6-3 15
CASSLGSTYEQYF TGCGCCAGCAGTTTAGGGTCGACCTACGAGCAGTACTTC many TRBJ2-7 . TRBV10-2 13
CASSPSLSRTGNTIYF TGTGCCAGCAGCCCCTCACTAAGCCGGACTGGAAACACCATATATTTT many TRBJ1-3 . TRBV7-2 16
CASRSQRRSSYNEQFF TGTGCCAGCAGATCTCAACGGAGGAGCTCCTACAATGAGCAGTTCTTC few TRBJ2-1 . TRBV28 16
CASSSTGLGYGYTF TGTGCCAGCAGTTCCACCGGGTTAGGCTATGGCTACACCTTC many TRBJ1-2 . TRBV28 14
CASSDGQGGYNEQFF TGTGCCAGCAGCGATGGACAAGGGGGATACAATGAGCAGTTCTTC . TRBJ2-1 . TRBV6-1 15
CASSQAPPRDNGGTQYF TGCGCCAGCAGCCAAGCCCCACCCCGGGACAATGGGGGTACGCAGTATTTT many TRBJ2-3 . TRBV4-1 17
CASSLGDRANTGELFF TGCGCCAGCAGCTTGGGGGACAGGGCGAACACCGGGGAGCTGTTTTTT many TRBJ2-2 TRBD1 TRBV5-1 16
CASSNHANEQYF TGTGCCAGCAGTAACCACGCCAACGAGCAGTACTTC many TRBJ2-7 . TRBV2 12
CASSFSSGGSTDTQYF TGTGCCAGCAGTTTCTCTAGCGGGGGTAGCACAGATACGCAGTATTTT many TRBJ2-3 TRBD2 TRBV6-2/TRBV6-3 16
CSVWRGDGGYTF TGCAGCGTCTGGCGAGGGGATGGCGGCTACACCTTC . TRBJ1-2 . TRBV29-1 12
CASSQGGAGAMSTQYF TGTGCCAGCAGCCAGGGAGGAGCGGGAGCGATGAGTACGCAGTATTTT many TRBJ2-3 TRBD2 TRBV6-1 16
CAISEFWVTDTQYF TGTGCCATCAGTGAGTTTTGGGTCACAGATACGCAGTATTTT few TRBJ2-3 . TRBV10-3 14
CAWSVRSSRRAPNEQFF TGTGCCTGGAGTGTACGAAGCTCTAGGCGGGCGCCAAATGAGCAGTTCTTC many TRBJ2-1 . TRBV30 17
CASSYGTSGSETQYF TGTGCCAGCAGTTACGGGACTAGCGGGAGTGAGACCCAGTACTTC . TRBJ2-5 TRBD2 TRBV6-5 15
CASSQQATSGSTIYF TGTGCCAGCAGCCAACAGGCTACCTCTGGAAGCACCATATATTTT many TRBJ1-3 . TRBV7-2 15
CATRPGGAGNSPLHF TGTGCCACCAGACCAGGGGGCGCGGGAAATTCACCCCTCCACTTT many TRBJ1-6 TRBD1 TRBV15 15
CASQRKGKETQYF TGTGCCAGTCAAAGGAAAGGGAAGGAGACCCAGTACTTC few TRBJ2-5 . TRBV27 13
CASSYDKNTEAFF TGCGCCAGCAGCTACGACAAGAACACTGAAGCTTTCTTT many TRBJ1-1 . TRBV5-1 13
CASSLVPIYEQYF TGCGCCAGCAGCTTAGTGCCAATCTACGAGCAGTACTTC . TRBJ2-7 . TRBV5-1 13
CASSPTQDRGPTDTQYF TGTGCCAGCAGCCCAACCCAGGACAGGGGCCCCACAGATACGCAGTATTTT many TRBJ2-3 TRBD1 TRBV13 17
CASSLTGDIISYEQYF TGTGCCAGCAGCCTAACGGGGGACATAATCTCCTACGAGCAGTACTTC many TRBJ2-7 . TRBV6-2/TRBV6-3 16
CASSVFGSSYNEQFF TGTGCCAGCAGCGTATTCGGAAGCTCCTACAATGAGCAGTTCTTC many TRBJ2-1 . TRBV9 15
CSAGTSGSSYNEQFF TGCAGTGCTGGGACTAGCGGGAGCTCCTACAATGAGCAGTTCTTC many TRBJ2-1 TRBD2 TRBV20-1 15